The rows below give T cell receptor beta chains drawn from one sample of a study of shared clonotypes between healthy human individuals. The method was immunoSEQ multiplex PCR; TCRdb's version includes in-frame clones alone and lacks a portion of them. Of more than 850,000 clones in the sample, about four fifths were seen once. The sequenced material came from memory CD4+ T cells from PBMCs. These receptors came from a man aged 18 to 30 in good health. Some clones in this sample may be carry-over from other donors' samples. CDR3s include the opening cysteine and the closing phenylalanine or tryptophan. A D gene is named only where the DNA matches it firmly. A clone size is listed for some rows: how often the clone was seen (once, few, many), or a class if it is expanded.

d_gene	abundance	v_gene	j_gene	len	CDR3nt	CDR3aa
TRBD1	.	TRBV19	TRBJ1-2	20	TGTGCCAGTAGTATGGACCCATTCTCCCTCTCCGGGACAGCCCTCTATGGCTACACCTTC	CASSMDPFSLSGTALYGYTF
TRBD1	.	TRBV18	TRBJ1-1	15	TGTGCCAGCTCACCAGGACAGGGCTTTAACACTGAAGCTTTCTTT	CASSPGQGFNTEAFF
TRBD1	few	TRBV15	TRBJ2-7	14	TGTGCCACCAGAGGAGGACAGGCGGCGGGCGAGCAGTACTTC	CATRGGQAAGEQYF
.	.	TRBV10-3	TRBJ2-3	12	TGTGCCATCAGTGGCCCAAGGGATACGCAGTATTTT	CAISGPRDTQYF
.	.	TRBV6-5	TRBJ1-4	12	TGTGCCAGCAGTCAAAGAGGGGAAAAACTGTTTTTT	CASSQRGEKLFF
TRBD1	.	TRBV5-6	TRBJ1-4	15	TGTGCCAGCAGCTCACAGGGGGCAACTAATGAAAAACTGTTTTTT	CASSSQGATNEKLFF
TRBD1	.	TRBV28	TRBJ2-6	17	TGTGCCAGCAGTTTAAGGCAGGGGGCAAATGGGGCCAACGTCCTGACTTTC	CASSLRQGANGANVLTF
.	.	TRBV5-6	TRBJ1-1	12	TGTGCCAGCAGCTTGGATCCGCATCAAGCTTTCTTT	CASSLDPHQAFF
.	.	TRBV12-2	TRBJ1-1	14	TGTGCAAGTCGCTCGGGGCAGGGGCGGGCTGAAGCTTTCTTT	CASRSGQGRAEAFF
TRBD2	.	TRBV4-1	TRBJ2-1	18	TGCGCCAGCAGCCAAGGGCTAGCGGGACCGAGCTCCTACAATGAGCAGTTCTTC	CASSQGLAGPSSYNEQFF
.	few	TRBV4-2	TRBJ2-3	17	TGTGCCAGCAGCCAAGTCGGCGGGGCCTTCCTCACAGATACGCAGTATTTT	CASSQVGGAFLTDTQYF
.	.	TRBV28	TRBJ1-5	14	TGTGCCAGCAGTCTAGTTGGATTGGATCAGCCCCAGCATTTT	CASSLVGLDQPQHF
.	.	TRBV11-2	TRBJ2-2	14	TGTGCCAGCAGCTTACAAGCGAACACCGGGGAGCTGTTTTTT	CASSLQANTGELFF
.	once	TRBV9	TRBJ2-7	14	TGTGCCAGCAGCGAGGGGGGACACTCCTACGAGCAGTACTTC	CASSEGGHSYEQYF
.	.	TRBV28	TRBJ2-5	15	TGTGCCAGCAGTTTCCGGGACAACCGGGGGGAGACCCAGTACTTC	CASSFRDNRGETQYF
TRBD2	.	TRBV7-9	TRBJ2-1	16	TGTGCCAGCAGCCCAAAAGGGACTAAGTCCTACAATGAGCAGTTCTTC	CASSPKGTKSYNEQFF
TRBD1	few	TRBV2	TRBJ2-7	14	TGTGCCAGCAGTGGCCAGGGGGCTAGCCACGAGCAGTACTTC	CASSGQGASHEQYF
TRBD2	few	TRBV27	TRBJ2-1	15	TGTGCCAGCAGTTCGAGGGAGGGCCCTCGGAATGAGCAGTTCTTC	CASSSREGPRNEQFF
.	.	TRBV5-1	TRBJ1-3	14	TGCGCCAGCACCCAGGACTTTGCAGGAAACACCATATATTTT	CASTQDFAGNTIYF
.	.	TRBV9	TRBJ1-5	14	TGTGCCAGCAGCGTTTGGGCGGGCAATCAGCCCCAGCATTTT	CASSVWAGNQPQHF
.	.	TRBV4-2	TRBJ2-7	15	TGTGCCAGCAGCCAAGCCGACGTTTCCTTCTACGAGCAGTACTTC	CASSQADVSFYEQYF
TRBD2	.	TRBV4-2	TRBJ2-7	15	TGTGCCAGCAGCCAAGATCCGGGTAGCGGGAGTAGGCAGTACTTC	CASSQDPGSGSRQYF
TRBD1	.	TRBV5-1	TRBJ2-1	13	TGCGCCAGCCGTCGGGACAGGGGGAATGAGCAGTTCTTC	CASRRDRGNEQFF
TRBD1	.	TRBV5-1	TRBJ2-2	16	TGCGCCAGCAGCTCCCCGTCAGGGGGGAACACCGGGGAGCTGTTTTTT	CASSSPSGGNTGELFF
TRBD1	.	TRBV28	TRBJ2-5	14	TGTGCCAGCAGTTGGACAGGGGGCCAAGAGACCCAGTACTTC	CASSWTGGQETQYF
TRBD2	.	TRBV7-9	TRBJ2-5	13	TGTGCCAGCAGCTTTAGCGGGCAAGAGACCCAGTACTTC	CASSFSGQETQYF
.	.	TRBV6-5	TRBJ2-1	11	TGTGCCAGCAGTTATCACAATGAGCAGTTCTTC	CASSYHNEQFF
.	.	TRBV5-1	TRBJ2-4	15	TGCGCCAGCAGCTTGGCTCGGAGGGCCAAAAACATTCAGTACTTC	CASSLARRAKNIQYF
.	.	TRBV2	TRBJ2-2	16	TGTGCCAGCACCGCGGACAGAGCCGCGGGCACCGGGGAGCTGTTTTTT	CASTADRAAGTGELFF
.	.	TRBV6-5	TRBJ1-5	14	TGTGCCAGCAGTTACTCGGCAGGGTACCAGCCCCAGCATTTT	CASSYSAGYQPQHF
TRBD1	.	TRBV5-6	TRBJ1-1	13	TGTGCCAGCAGCCCGGACAGGAGGAGTGAAGCTTTCTTT	CASSPDRRSEAFF
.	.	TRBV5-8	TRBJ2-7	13	TGTGCCAGCAGCTTAGGTGGTTGGTACGAGCAGTACTTC	CASSLGGWYEQYF
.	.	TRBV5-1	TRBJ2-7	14	TGCGCCAGCAGCTTGGTAGTTAGCTCCTACGAGCAGTACTTC	CASSLVVSSYEQYF
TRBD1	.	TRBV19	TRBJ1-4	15	TGTGCCAGTGGGCGCCCGGGACAGGGATGGGAAAAACTGTTTTTT	CASGRPGQGWEKLFF
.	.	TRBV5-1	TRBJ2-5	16	TGCGCCAGCAGCAAAACCCCCGGGCCAGGATTGATTCGTCAGTACTTC	CASSKTPGPGLIRQYF
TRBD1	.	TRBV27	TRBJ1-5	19	TGTGCCAGCAGGCACAACGCGGGGGCTGGACAGGGGAACAATCAGCCCCAGCATTTT	CASRHNAGAGQGNNQPQHF
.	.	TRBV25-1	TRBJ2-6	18	TGTGCCAGCAGTGAACAGGCGGGGCGAAGCTCTGGGGCCAACGTCCTGACTTTC	CASSEQAGRSSGANVLTF